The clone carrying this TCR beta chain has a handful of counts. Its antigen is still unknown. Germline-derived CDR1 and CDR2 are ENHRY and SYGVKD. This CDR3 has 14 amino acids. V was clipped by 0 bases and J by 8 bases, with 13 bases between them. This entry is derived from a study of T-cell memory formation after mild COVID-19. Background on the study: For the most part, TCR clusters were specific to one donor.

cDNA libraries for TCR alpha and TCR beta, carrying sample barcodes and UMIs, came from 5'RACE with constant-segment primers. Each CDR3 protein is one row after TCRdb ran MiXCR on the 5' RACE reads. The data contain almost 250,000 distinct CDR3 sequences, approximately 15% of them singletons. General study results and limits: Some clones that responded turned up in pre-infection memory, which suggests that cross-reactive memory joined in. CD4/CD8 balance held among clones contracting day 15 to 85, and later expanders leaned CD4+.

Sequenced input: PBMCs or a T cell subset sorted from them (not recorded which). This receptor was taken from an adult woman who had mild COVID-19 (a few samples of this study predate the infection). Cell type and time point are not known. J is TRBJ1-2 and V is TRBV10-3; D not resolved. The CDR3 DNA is TGTGCCATCAGTGAGTCGGCGGGTACGGGAGGCTACACCTTC. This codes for CAISESAGTGGYTF.